Presented here are 9 T cell receptor beta chains from one specimen sequenced in a study of beta chain features in type 1 diabetes. Study-wide results and caveats: Shortening that was moderate but significant affected the TCRB CDR3s of Type 1 diabetes patients in all four CD4+ subsets.

The sequenced template was cDNA made from the entire isolated RNA. The repertoire was sequenced with immunoSEQ multiplex PCR; TCRdb's copy has only in-frame clones and lacks some. The profile shows about 41,000 clones, approximately 70% of them singletons. For these receptors, no antigen is known. Sequenced input: Tregs from blood. The receptors were gathered from a man aged 25-45 years with type 1 diabetes. Some clones in this sample may be carry-over from other donors' samples.

The chain uses TRBV2 and TRBJ2-5, with TRBD2 as a possible D gene (6 bases). CDR1 SNHLY and CDR2 FYNNEI come from the germline V gene. V lost 3 bases, J lost 1 base, and 18 bases lay in between. The CDR3 has 17 amino acids. CDR3 sequence (DNA): TGTGCCAGCAGTGATGGGCCGGGCGGGGTCATCCAAGAGACCCAGTACTTC. It is translated as CASSDGPGGVIQETQYF.

The chain joins TRBV5-1 to TRBJ2-3; no clear D. V lost 1 base to trimming and J lost 0 bases, with 9 bases between them. CDR3 length: 15 amino acids. Germline CDR1 and CDR2: SGHRS and YFSETQ. This CDR3 reads CASSLRQTSTDTQYF. DNA of the CDR3: TGCGCCAGCAGCTTGAGGCAGACTAGCACAGATACGCAGTATTTT.

This clone was seen only once. The rearrangement joins TRBV18 to TRBJ2-5; 9 bases agree with TRBD2. The V gene's germline CDR1 is KGHSH and CDR2 LQKENI. Losses at the gene ends were 3 bases for V and 2 bases for J; bases not matched to a gene: 1. This CDR3 has 14 residues. CDR3 amino acids: CASSPRGGQETQYF. The CDR3, as DNA: TGTGCCAGCTCACCGCGGGGGGGGCAAGAGACCCAGTACTTC.

The chain joins TRBV4-3 to TRBJ2-2; 7 bases map to TRBD2. Losses at the gene ends were 0 bases for V and 5 bases for J; bases not matched to a gene: 6. The CDR3 has 16 amino acids. From germline, CDR1 is LGHNA and CDR2 YSLEER. As DNA, the CDR3 is TGCGCCAGCAGCCAAGAGGGGGGGGAGGGGACCGGGGAGCTGTTTTTT. Translation: CASSQEGGEGTGELFF.

In this sample, this clone turned up once. The chain carries TRBV2 and TRBJ1-1; 10 nucleotides line up with TRBD1. The V segment lost 7 bases and the J segment 5 bases; nucleotides outside the gene matches: 7. The CDR3 spans 14 residues. Per the germline V gene, CDR1 is SNHLY and CDR2 is FYNNEI. The CDR3 is CASNDPGQGTEAFF. The CDR3 DNA follows: TGTGCCAGCAATGATCCGGGACAGGGGACTGAAGCTTTCTTT. The full variable domain, rest sourced from reference TRBV2 and TRBJ1-1, is EPEVTQTPSHQVTQMGQEVILRCVPISNHLYFYWYRQILGQKVEFLVSFYNNEISEKSEIFDDQFSVERPDGSNFTLKIRSTKLEDSAMYFCASNDPGQGTEAFFGQGTRLTVV.

J is TRBJ2-6 and V is TRBV30, with a tentative D call TRBD1 (6 bases). The germline V gene encodes CDR1 GTSNPN and CDR2 SVGIG (reference sequence). The CDR3 contains 16 residues. V lost 7 bases and J 0 bases, leaving 16 bases between the germline ends. The chain's CDR3 is CAYNRDPISGANVLTF. The CDR3 nucleotides read TGTGCCTACAACAGGGACCCTATCTCTGGGGCCAACGTCCTGACTTTC. Drawing the rest from reference TRBV30 and TRBJ2-6, the complete variable domain is SQTIHQWPATLVQPVGSPLSLECTVEGTSNPNLYWYRQAAGRGLQLLFYSVGIGQISSEVPQNLSASRPQDRQFILSSKKLLLSDSGFYLCAYNRDPISGANVLTFGAGSRLTVL.

The CDR3 here is CASSAHTGNTEAFF. Here the CDR3 DNA reads TGTGCCAGCAGCGCCCATACAGGGAACACTGAAGCTTTCTTT. The gene calls are TRBV6-5 and TRBJ1-1; D is perhaps TRBD1 (5 bases). This CDR3 region has 14 residues. The germline CDR1 and CDR2 sequences are MNHEY and SVGAGI. V lost 6 bases to trimming and J lost 1 base, with 12 bases between them.

In its sample, this clone was seen once. The gene calls are TRBV9 and TRBJ2-1; no definite D call. V dropped 3 bases and J dropped 9 bases, with 10 bases sitting between them. The CDR3 sequence is 12 residues long. Germline-derived CDR1 and CDR2 are SGDLS and YYNGEE. For the CDR3, the DNA is TGTGCCAGCAGCGCCTACTTCGGTGAGCAGTTCTTC. This codes for CASSAYFGEQFF.

V gene TRBV5-1 combines with J gene TRBJ1-2; D is undetermined. Trimming cost V 0 bases and J 0 bases, with 9 bases left between them. This CDR3 has 15 residues. CDR1 is SGHRS, CDR2 YFSETQ, per germline. CDR3 protein: CASSLVDGANYGYTF. Written as DNA, the CDR3 is TGCGCCAGCAGCTTGGTGGACGGGGCTAACTATGGCTACACCTTC.